Detailed here is one T cell receptor (beta chain). Its cognate antigen has yet to be identified. The sample holds no much larger clone one base away, and base qualities are not on file. From the cysteine through the phenylalanine, the CDR3 covers 18 amino acids. Of the read, only the CDR3 DNA is kept; its 54 bases are in frame from base 1. The germline V gene (reference sequence) sets CDR1 to SEHNR and CDR2 to FQNEAQ. The junction carries 15 bases between V and J, which are trimmed by 0 bases and 0 bases respectively. The data are from a study of blood T cell repertoires in COVID-19 (dated by TCRdb to about 2020). Turning to the overall study: Samples from collaborators originated in the United States, Italy and Spain and spanned both the acute and convalescent phases of COVID-19. Deeply sampled blood TCRbeta repertoires from subjects exposed to, actively infected with, or recovered from COVID-19 were included in the dataset. Sample metadata almost always included a de-identified subject ID, COVID-19 status, age in years and sex. Samples came from the ongoing ImmuneRACE study (first 160 participants) plus 1,254 subjects from 6 global collaborators. The material from the prospective study consisted of cDNA or gDNA derived from T cells, B-cell-depleted T cells, or PBMCs. A freely available public database, intended as a resource for researchers studying the immune response to SARS-CoV-2, is where the repertoires were released. HLA class I and class II types, where available, came from metadata supplied by the sample provider rather than from assay-based typing. The paper as a whole reports these results and caveats: The quantity of clinical and demographic metadata differed by source and by participant and was supplied without curation.

The immunoSEQ Assay, a bias-controlled multiplex PCR, was used to amplify TCRbeta CDR3 regions from genomic DNA. Per the authors' processing: Nucleated cell counts per sample were estimated from amplification of reference gene primers within the assay. Sequence reads were collapsed and filtered to measure the absolute abundance of every unique TCRbeta CDR3 rearrangement. For each sample, productive Simpson clonality was calculated as the square root of Simpson's diversity index over productive rearrangements. TCRdb obtained this table from immuneACCESS and retained in-frame rearrangements with V and J assigned. These tables miss some clones; where compared with another copy, unresolved V genes account for less than half of the shortfall, and the remainder is unexplained. V and J calls and clone size are given by that table; D and trimming were obtained from the DNA. A total of approximately 84,000 clones appear in this sample, roughly 85% of them only once. Approximately 15% of the sample rests with the top ten.

Collaborating institutions collected whole blood in K2EDTA tubes following their own protocols. For TCRbeta analysis, collaborators shipped samples in one of three forms: frozen whole blood, isolated PBMCs, or DNA extracted from either of those sample types. The sequencing sample was made of peripheral blood. This chain joins TRBV7-9 to TRBJ2-1; a tentative D match to TRBD2 spans 6 bases. The receptor's source is a human donor in a cohort sampled during active COVID-19. For the CDR3, the sequence is CASSLAGSRGSSYNEQFF. The DNA sequence is as follows: TGTGCCAGCAGCTTAGCAGGGAGCCGGGGGAGCTCCTACAATGAGCAGTTCTTC.